The clone carrying this TCR beta chain has a count of ten or more. Its antigen remains unknown. This specimen belongs to a study of early T cells in non-severe SARS-CoV-2 infection. Study context: It was bulk RNA from unsorted whole blood that was sequenced, and the chains were unpaired. Findings of the study overall: Lookups in VDJdb leaned toward anti-spike CD8 responses and missed private and CD4 specificities.

Each CDR3 protein gets one entry after TCRdb re-called the 5' RACE reads with MiXCR. Of approximately 27,000 distinct CDR3 sequences detected, 5.8% appear once; the ten largest clones hold roughly 4.9%. Trimming took 0 bases from V and 0 from J, leaving 13 bases between them. Germline values: CDR1 SGHNT, CDR2 YENEEA. The CDR3 loop spans 17 amino acids. Input material: whole blood. The TCR comes from an adult who was a healthcare worker with PCR-confirmed SARS-CoV-2 infection or an uninfected control (not recorded which). The chain carries TRBV11-3 and TRBJ2-3, with no clear D. CDR3 in amino acids: CASSLDQTSSSTDTQYF. Here the CDR3 DNA reads TGTGCCAGCAGCTTAGATCAGACCAGTTCTAGCACAGATACGCAGTATTTT.